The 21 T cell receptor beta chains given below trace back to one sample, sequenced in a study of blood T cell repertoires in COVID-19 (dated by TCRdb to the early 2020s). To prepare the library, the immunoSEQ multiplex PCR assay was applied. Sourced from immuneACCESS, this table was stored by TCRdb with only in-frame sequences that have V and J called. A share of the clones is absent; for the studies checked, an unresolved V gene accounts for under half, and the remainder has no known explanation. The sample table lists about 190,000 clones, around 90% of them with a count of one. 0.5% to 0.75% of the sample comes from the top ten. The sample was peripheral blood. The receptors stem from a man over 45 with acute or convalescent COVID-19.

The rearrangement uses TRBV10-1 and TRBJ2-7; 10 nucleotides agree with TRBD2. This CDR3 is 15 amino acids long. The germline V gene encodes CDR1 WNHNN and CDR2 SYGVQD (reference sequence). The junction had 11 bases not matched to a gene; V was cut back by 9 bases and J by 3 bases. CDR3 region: CASLFLAGDFYEQYV. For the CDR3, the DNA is TGCGCCAGTCTGTTCCTAGCGGGGGATTTCTACGAGCAGTACGTC.

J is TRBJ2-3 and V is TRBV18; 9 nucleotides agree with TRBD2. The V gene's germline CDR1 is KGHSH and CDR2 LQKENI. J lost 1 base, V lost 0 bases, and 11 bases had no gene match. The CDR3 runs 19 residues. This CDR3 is CASSPPGSFIAGGTDTQYF. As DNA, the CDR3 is TGTGCCAGCTCACCACCGGGAAGTTTTATAGCGGGAGGCACAGATACGCAGTATTTT.

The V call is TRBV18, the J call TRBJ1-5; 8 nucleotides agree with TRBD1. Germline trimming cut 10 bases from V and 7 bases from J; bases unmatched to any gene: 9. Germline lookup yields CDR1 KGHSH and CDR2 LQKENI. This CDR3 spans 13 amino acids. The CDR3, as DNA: TGTGCCACCTCGGAGACAGGGGAACAGCCCCAGCATTTT. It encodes CATSETGEQPQHF.

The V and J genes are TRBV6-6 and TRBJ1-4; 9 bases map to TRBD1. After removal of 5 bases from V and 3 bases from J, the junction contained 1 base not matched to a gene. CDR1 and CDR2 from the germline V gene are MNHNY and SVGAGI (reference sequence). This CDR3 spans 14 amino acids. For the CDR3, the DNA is TGTGCCAGCAGTGACAGGGGGGCTAATGAAAAACTGTTTTTT. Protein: CASSDRGANEKLFF.

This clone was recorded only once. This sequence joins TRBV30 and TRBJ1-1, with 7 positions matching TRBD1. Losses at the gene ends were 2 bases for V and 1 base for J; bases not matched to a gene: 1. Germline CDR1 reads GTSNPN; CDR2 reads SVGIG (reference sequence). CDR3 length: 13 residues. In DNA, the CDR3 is TGTGCCTGGAGTAGACAGGGGAACACTGAAGCTTTCTTT. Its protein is CAWSRQGNTEAFF.

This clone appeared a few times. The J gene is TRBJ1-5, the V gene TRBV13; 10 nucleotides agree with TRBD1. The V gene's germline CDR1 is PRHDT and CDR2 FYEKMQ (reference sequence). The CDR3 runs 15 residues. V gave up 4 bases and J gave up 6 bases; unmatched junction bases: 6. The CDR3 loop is CASSSDRGRIQPQHF. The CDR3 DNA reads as TGTGCCAGCAGCTCAGACAGGGGGCGAATTCAGCCCCAGCATTTT.

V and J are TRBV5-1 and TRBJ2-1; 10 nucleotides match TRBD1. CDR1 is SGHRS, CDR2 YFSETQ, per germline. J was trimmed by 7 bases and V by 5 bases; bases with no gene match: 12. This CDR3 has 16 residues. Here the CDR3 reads CASSGGGTGAENEQFF. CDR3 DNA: TGCGCCAGCAGTGGGGGCGGGACAGGGGCGGAAAATGAGCAGTTCTTC. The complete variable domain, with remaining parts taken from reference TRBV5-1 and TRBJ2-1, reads KAGVTQTPRYLIKTRGQQVTLSCSPISGHRSVSWYQQTPGQGLQFLFEYFSETQRNKGNFPGRFSGRQFSNSRSEMNVSTLELGDSALYLCASSGGGTGAENEQFFGPGTRLTVL.

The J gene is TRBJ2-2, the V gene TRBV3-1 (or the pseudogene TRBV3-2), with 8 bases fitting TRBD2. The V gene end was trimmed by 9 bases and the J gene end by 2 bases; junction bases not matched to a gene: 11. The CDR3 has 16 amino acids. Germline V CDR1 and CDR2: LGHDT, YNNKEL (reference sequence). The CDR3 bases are TGTGCCAGTGCTGCGGGGGGAGGCCCCAACACCGGGGAGCTGTTTTTT. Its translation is CASAAGGGPNTGELFF.

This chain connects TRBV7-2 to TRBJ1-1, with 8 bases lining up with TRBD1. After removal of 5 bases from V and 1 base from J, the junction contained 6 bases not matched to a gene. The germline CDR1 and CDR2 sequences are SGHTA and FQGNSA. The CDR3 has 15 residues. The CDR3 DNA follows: TGTGCCAGCAGCCCTGGGACAGGAAAGAACACTGAAGCTTTCTTT. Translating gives CASSPGTGKNTEAFF.

CDR3 amino acids: CASSIGTGPLNTEAFF. DNA of the CDR3: TGTGCCAGTAGTATTGGGACAGGGCCCTTGAACACTGAAGCTTTCTTT. V gene TRBV19 combines with J gene TRBJ1-1, with TRBD1 matching over 9 bases. The CDR3 runs to 16 residues. Germline CDR1 and CDR2: LNHDA and SQIVND (reference sequence). Losses at the gene ends were 3 bases for V and 0 bases for J; bases not matched to a gene: 5.

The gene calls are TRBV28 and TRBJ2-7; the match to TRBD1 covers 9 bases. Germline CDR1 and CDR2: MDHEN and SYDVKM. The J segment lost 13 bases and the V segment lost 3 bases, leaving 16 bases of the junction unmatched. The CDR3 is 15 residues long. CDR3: CASSLKGTGNLRYYF. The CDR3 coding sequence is TGTGCCAGCAGTTTGAAGGGGACAGGGAACCTACGATACTACTTC.

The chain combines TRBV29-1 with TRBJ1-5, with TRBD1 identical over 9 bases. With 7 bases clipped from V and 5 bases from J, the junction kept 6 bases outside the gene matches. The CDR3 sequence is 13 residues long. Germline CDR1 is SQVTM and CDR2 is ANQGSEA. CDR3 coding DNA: TGCAGCGCCCGGACAGGGGTGGATCAGCCCCAGCATTTT. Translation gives CSARTGVDQPQHF. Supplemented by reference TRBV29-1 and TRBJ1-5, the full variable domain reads SAVISQKPSRDICQRGTSLTIQCQVDSQVTMMFWYRQQPGQSLTLIATANQGSEATYESGFVIDKFPISRPNLTFSTLTVSNMSPEDSSIYLCSARTGVDQPQHFGDGTRLSIL.

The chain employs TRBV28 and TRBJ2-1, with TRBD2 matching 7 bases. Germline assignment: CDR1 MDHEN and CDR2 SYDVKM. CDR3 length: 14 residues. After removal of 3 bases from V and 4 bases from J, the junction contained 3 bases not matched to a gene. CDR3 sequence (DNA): TGTGCCAGCAGTTTTCGTAGCGGGTACAATGAGCAGTTCTTC. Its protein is CASSFRSGYNEQFF.

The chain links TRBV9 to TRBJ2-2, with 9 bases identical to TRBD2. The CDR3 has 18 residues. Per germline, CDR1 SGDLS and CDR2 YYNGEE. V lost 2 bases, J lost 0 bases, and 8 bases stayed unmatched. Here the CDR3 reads CASSVPRGGATNTGELFF. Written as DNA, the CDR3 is TGTGCCAGCAGCGTCCCGCGGGGGGGGGCCACGAACACCGGGGAGCTGTTTTTT.

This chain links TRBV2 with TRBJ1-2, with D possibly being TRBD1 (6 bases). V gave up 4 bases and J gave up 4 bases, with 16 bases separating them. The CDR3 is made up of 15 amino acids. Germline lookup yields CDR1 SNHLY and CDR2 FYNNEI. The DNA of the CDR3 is TGTGCCAGCAGTGGTCCCCGGCAGGGGAGCTATGGCTACACCTTC. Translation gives CASSGPRQGSYGYTF.

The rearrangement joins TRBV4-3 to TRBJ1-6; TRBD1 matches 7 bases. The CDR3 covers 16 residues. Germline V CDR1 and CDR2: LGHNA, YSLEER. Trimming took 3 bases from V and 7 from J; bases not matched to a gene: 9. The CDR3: CASSQKPPGQNSPLHF. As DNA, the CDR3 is TGCGCCAGCAGCCAGAAACCACCGGGACAGAATTCACCCCTCCACTTT.

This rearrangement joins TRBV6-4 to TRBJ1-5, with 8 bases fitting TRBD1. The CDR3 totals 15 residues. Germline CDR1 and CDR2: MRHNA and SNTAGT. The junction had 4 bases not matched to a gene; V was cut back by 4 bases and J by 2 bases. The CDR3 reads CASSAQGARNQPQHF. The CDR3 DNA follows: TGTGCCAGCAGTGCCCAGGGGGCTCGCAATCAGCCCCAGCATTTT.

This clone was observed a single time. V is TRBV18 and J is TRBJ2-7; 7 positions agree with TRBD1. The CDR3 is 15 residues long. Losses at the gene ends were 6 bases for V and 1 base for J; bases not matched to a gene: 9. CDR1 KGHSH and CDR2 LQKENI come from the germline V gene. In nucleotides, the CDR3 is TGTGCCAGCTCTCTTCAGGGGGTCTCATCCTACGAGCAGTACGTC. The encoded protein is CASSLQGVSSYEQYV.

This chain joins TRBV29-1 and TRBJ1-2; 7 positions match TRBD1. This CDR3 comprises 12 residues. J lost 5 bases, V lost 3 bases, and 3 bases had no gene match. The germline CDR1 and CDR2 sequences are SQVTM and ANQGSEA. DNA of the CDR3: TGCAGCGTTGATGCCAGGGGGTATGGCTACACCTTC. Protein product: CSVDARGYGYTF.

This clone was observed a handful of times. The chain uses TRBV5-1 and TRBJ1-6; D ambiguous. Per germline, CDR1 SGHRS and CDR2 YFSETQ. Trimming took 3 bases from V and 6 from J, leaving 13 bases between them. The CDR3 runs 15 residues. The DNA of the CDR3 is TGCGCCAGCAGCTCTTTTGGTGCGAGTAATTCACCCCTCCACTTT. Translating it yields CASSSFGASNSPLHF.

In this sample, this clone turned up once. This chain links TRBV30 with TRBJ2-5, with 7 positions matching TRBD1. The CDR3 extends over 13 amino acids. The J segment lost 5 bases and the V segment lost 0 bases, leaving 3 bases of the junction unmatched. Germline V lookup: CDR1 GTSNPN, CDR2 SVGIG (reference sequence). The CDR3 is CAWSVDREETQYF. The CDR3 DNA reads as TGTGCCTGGAGTGTAGACAGGGAGGAGACCCAGTACTTC.